This T cell receptor beta chain was captured in a study of blood T cells in healthy people across ages. Study-wide results and limits: It was the long-lived donors that had more naive CD4+ cells and higher diversity than aged donors. Per-million-T-cell TCR beta diversity fell roughly linearly with age.

A second PCR, run for about 7 to 11 cycles, used a sample-barcoded 5' primer plus a J-beta primer mix. TCRdb passed the 5' RACE reads through MiXCR, listing each CDR3 protein once. The sample consists of 790,000 or so distinct CDR3 sequences, just over 55% of them appearing once. Concerning this clonotype itself: The target antigen is unknown.

The sample was blood. This clonotype was sampled from a man in his forties or fifties in good health.

Written as DNA, the CDR3 is TGCAGTGCTAGAGATGACCCGAACACTGAAGCTTTCTTT. The encoded protein is CSARDDPNTEAFF. This sequence joins TRBV20-1 and TRBJ1-1; D unclear. The CDR3 is 13 residues long. The V gene lost 0 bases and the J gene lost 1 base, with 6 bases spanning the gap. CDR1 is DFQATT, CDR2 SNEGSKA, per germline (reference sequence).